The 18 T cell receptor beta chains below come from one sample, sequenced in a study of identical twins. MiXCR, applied by TCRdb to the 5' RACE reads, yields one record per CDR3 protein. The data contain 600,000 to 850,000 distinct CDR3 sequences, 15% to 20% of them singletons. Separately, the same data were catalogued under a study of T cells expressing NK-cell markers.

The specimen was PBMCs. The receptors originated from a woman aged 18 to 35 in good health.

The chain recombines TRBV29-1 with TRBJ1-2; D is uncertain. Trimming took off 1 base at V and 3 bases at J, with 9 bases between the two ends. Germline assignment: CDR1 SQVTM and CDR2 ANQGSEA. This CDR3 is built from 13 residues. CDR3 sequence reads: CSVEAVSDYGYTF. The CDR3 nucleotides are TGCAGCGTTGAAGCCGTCTCTGACTATGGCTACACCTTC.

This clonotype was counted only a few times. The chain recombines TRBV20-1 with TRBJ2-6, with a tentative D call TRBD2 (6 bases). Deletions cut 3 bases from V and 4 bases from J, with 10 bases between. CDR3 size: 14 residues. The germline V gene encodes CDR1 DFQATT and CDR2 SNEGSKA (reference sequence). The CDR3 DNA sequence: TGCAGTGCTAGTAATCGGGGGGGGGCCAACGTCCTGACTTTC. Its translation is CSASNRGGANVLTF.

This clonotype was counted between two and nine times. The V gene is TRBV12-3 or TRBV12-4, the J gene TRBJ1-5, with no clear D. Trimming removed 4 bases from V and 3 bases from J, with 7 bases in between. The CDR3 covers 13 residues. CDR3 sequence (DNA): TGTGCCAGCAGTTATTGGACCAATCAGCCCCAGCATTTT. Translation gives CASSYWTNQPQHF.

This clonotype was counted between two and nine times. The chain recombines TRBV5-1 with TRBJ2-3; D possibly corresponds to TRBD1 (6 bases). Germline assignment: CDR1 SGHRS and CDR2 YFSETQ. This CDR3 contains 13 residues. V dropped 4 bases and J dropped 4 bases, with 10 bases sitting between them. The CDR3 DNA is TGCGCCAGCAGCGTGGGACACGCAGATACGCAGTATTTT. Amino acids: CASSVGHADTQYF.

The chain employs TRBV2 and TRBJ2-2; possible D gene TRBD1, 6 bases. V shed 6 bases and J shed 6 bases, with 14 bases lying between them. CDR3 length: 14 amino acids. Germline assignment: CDR1 SNHLY and CDR2 FYNNEI. The CDR3 reads CASRDSLPAGELFF. CDR3 DNA: TGTGCCAGCAGGGACAGTCTCCCGGCCGGGGAGCTGTTTTTT.

This clonotype was seen more than once but under ten times. This sequence joins TRBV27 and TRBJ2-1; D gene uncertain. The CDR3 loop spans 14 amino acids. V lost 7 bases, J lost 7 bases, and 17 bases lay in between. CDR1 and CDR2 from the germline V gene are MNHEY and SMNVEV (reference sequence). CDR3 DNA sequence: TGTGCCAGCACACCCGACTTTTACAGAAATGAGCAGTTCTTC. Its translation is CASTPDFYRNEQFF.

The table lists this clonotype with a few counts. V gene TRBV7-3 combines with J gene TRBJ2-1; 9 bases fit TRBD2. The germline CDR1 and CDR2 sequences are SGHTA and FQGTGA. V trimming: 1 base; J trimming: 2 bases; junction bases outside the gene matches: 18. The CDR3 consists of 21 residues. This CDR3 reads CASSLSAPGLAIKRAYNEQFF. The CDR3 nucleotides are TGTGCCAGCAGCTTAAGTGCTCCGGGACTAGCTATAAAGAGGGCCTACAATGAGCAGTTCTTC.

The chain joins TRBV20-1 to TRBJ2-7; 12 nucleotides align to TRBD1. The trim removed 5 bases at V and 7 bases at J, leaving 9 bases unmatched. The length of the CDR3 is 14 residues. From germline, CDR1 is DFQATT and CDR2 SNEGSKA (reference sequence). CDR3 coding DNA: TGCAGTGCTTTCCCGGGACAGGGGGCTGATGAGCAGTACTTC. It translates to CSAFPGQGADEQYF.

The chain joins TRBV6-5 to TRBJ2-3; TRBD2 agrees at 11 bases. The CDR3 is made up of 18 amino acids. V trimming: 3 bases; J trimming: 5 bases; junction bases outside the gene matches: 13. Germline CDR1 MNHEY, CDR2 SVGAGI. Written as DNA, the CDR3 is TGTGCCAGCAGTTATTCTGGTATAGCGGGGGGGCCGGGAGATACGCAGTATTTT. Encoded protein: CASSYSGIAGGPGDTQYF.

The table lists this clonotype with a few counts. The CDR3 spells CSAWAYHLGTEQFF. The CDR3 DNA is TGCAGTGCTTGGGCCTACCATCTAGGAACCGAGCAGTTCTTC. The rearrangement joins TRBV20-1 to TRBJ2-1; D gene uncertain. This CDR3 contains 14 residues. Germline assignment: CDR1 DFQATT and CDR2 SNEGSKA (reference sequence). Trimming took off 5 bases at V and 10 bases at J, with 21 bases between the two ends.

This clonotype was detected only a few times. The chain employs TRBV4-3 and TRBJ1-1; D call uncertain. The germline V and J ends were trimmed by 0 bases and 12 bases, with 17 bases remaining between them. Germline CDR1 LGHNA, CDR2 YSLEER. This CDR3 is 14 amino acids long. Here the CDR3 reads CASSQELRRVVTFF. The CDR3 nucleotides read TGCGCCAGCAGCCAAGAACTCCGTCGGGTTGTGACTTTCTTT.

This chain uses TRBV10-3 with TRBJ1-1, with D unresolved. Trimming stripped 0 bases from V and 6 bases from J, with 5 bases between. The CDR3 extends over 12 amino acids. Germline V lookup: CDR1 ENHRY, CDR2 SYGVKD. CDR3 nucleotides: TGTGCCATCAGTGAGTCGTTCGCTGAAGCTTTCTTT. It specifies CAISESFAEAFF.

This clonotype was recorded at least ten times. This sequence joins TRBV28 and TRBJ1-2; the D is unclear. CDR3 length: 13 residues. Germline assignment: CDR1 MDHEN and CDR2 SYDVKM. Trimming took off 6 bases at V and 8 bases at J, with 16 bases between the two ends. DNA of the CDR3: TGTGCCAGCAGCCAAGGCGCAGCTGGCGGCTACACCTTC. Its protein product is CASSQGAAGGYTF.

This clonotype occurred many times. The chain is built from TRBV4-3 and TRBJ1-5; D remains unclear. Per the germline V gene, CDR1 is LGHNA and CDR2 is YSLEER. CDR3 length: 15 amino acids. Trimming pared 0 bases from V and 4 bases from J, leaving 10 bases between. This CDR3 reads CASSQDSQFNQPQHF. The DNA of the CDR3 is TGCGCCAGCAGCCAAGATTCCCAGTTTAATCAGCCCCAGCATTTT.

For the CDR3, the DNA is TGTGCCAGCACCTTGGGGACTCTGCTCACAGATACGCAGTATTTT. As protein: CASTLGTLLTDTQYF. This chain uses TRBV12-3 or TRBV12-4 with TRBJ2-3; maybe TRBD2 (6 bases). The CDR3 extends over 15 amino acids. The ends were cut back, 7 bases at V and 2 bases at J, with 16 bases in the middle.

A few counts support this clonotype. This chain uses TRBV29-1 with TRBJ2-3; D unresolved. CDR1 is SQVTM, CDR2 ANQGSEA, per germline. Trimming stripped 1 base from V and 4 bases from J, with 12 bases between. The CDR3 totals 14 residues. The CDR3 DNA sequence: TGCAGCGTTGAAGGCGCAGCCCTGGCAGATACGCAGTATTTT. Translation gives CSVEGAALADTQYF.

This clonotype was observed a handful of times. The genes are TRBV12-3 or TRBV12-4 and TRBJ1-2; D gene ambiguous. Trimming took off 5 bases at V and 13 bases at J, with 14 bases between the two ends. This CDR3 contains 11 residues. CDR3 amino acids: CASSKRAVCTF. CDR3 bases: TGTGCCAGCAGTAAAAGGGCGGTGTGCACCTTC.

The V and J genes are TRBV20-1 and TRBJ2-7; maybe TRBD2 (5 bases). The CDR3 is 12 residues long. The germline V gene has CDR1 DFQATT and CDR2 SNEGSKA (reference sequence). V was trimmed by 6 bases and J by 7 bases, leaving 16 bases between them. The CDR3 region has the DNA TGCAGTGCCCCCGGACCAACGGGGGAGCAGTACTTC. Amino acid sequence: CSAPGPTGEQYF.